These 18 T cell receptor beta chains were all obtained from the same sample, sequenced in a study of blood T cell repertoires in COVID-19. The repertoire was sequenced with immunoSEQ multiplex PCR; TCRdb's copy has only in-frame clones and lacks some. The sample lists hundreds of thousands of clones; 80% to 90% were seen once. The specimen was PBMCs or T cells enriched from blood (not recorded which). These receptors were collected from a woman between 40 and 55 years old with acute COVID-19.

This clone was recorded only once. The rearrangement joins TRBV14 to TRBJ2-7; 15 bases are shared with TRBD2. This CDR3 has 17 residues. The germline gives CDR1 SGHDN, CDR2 FVKESK. The trim removed 6 bases at V and 2 bases at J, leaving 8 bases unmatched. CDR3 sequence (DNA): TGTGCCAGCAGTCCCTCGGGACTAGCGGGGGGAGCCTACGAGCAGTACTTC. It specifies CASSPSGLAGGAYEQYF.

The chain employs TRBV29-1 and TRBJ2-1; 9 bases are shared with TRBD2. Germline-derived CDR1 and CDR2 are SQVTM and ANQGSEA. The ends lost 3 bases at V and 8 bases at J; junction bases unmatched: 8. This CDR3 is built from 14 residues. The DNA of the CDR3 is TGCAGCGTTGATGTTAGCGGGAGAGTTGATGAGCAGTTCTTC. Protein sequence: CSVDVSGRVDEQFF.

The rearrangement links TRBV7-2 to TRBJ2-5; the D is unclear. Germline V gene data show CDR1 as SGHTA and CDR2 as FQGNSA. V lost 2 bases to trimming and J lost 9 bases, with 13 bases between them. The CDR3 has 13 amino acids. The CDR3 here is CASSLKPSAAQYF. The CDR3 nucleotides are TGTGCCAGCAGCTTAAAGCCCTCCGCGGCCCAGTACTTC. Supplemented by reference TRBV7-2 and TRBJ2-5, the full variable domain reads GAGVSQSPSNKVTEKGKDVELRCDPISGHTALYWYRQSLGQGLEFLIYFQGNSAPDKSGLPSDRFSAERTGGSVSTLTIQRTQQEDSAVYLCASSLKPSAAQYFGPGTRLLVL.

This sequence joins TRBV5-6 and TRBJ2-6; unclear D gene. CDR1 is SGHDT and CDR2 is YYEEEE in the germline V gene. V dropped 5 bases and J dropped 0 bases, with 6 bases sitting between them. This CDR3 has 14 residues. The CDR3 coding sequence is TGTGCCAGCAGTACGGTCTCTGGGGCCAACGTCCTGACTTTC. It encodes CASSTVSGANVLTF.

The rearrangement joins TRBV6-4 to TRBJ2-3; 7 bases map to TRBD2. With 4 bases clipped from V and 1 base from J, the junction kept 5 bases outside the gene matches. The germline gives CDR1 MRHNA, CDR2 SNTAGT. The CDR3 loop spans 15 amino acids. CDR3 amino acids: CASSVQAGRTDTQYF. The CDR3 DNA sequence: TGTGCCAGCAGTGTCCAAGCGGGGCGCACAGATACGCAGTATTTT.

The rearrangement uses TRBV15 and TRBJ1-1, with TRBD1 matching 9 bases. The germline V gene encodes CDR1 LNHNV and CDR2 YYDKDF (reference sequence). This CDR3 is 14 amino acids long. The V and J ends lost 1 base and 10 bases, in that order; junction bases with no gene match: 7. CDR3 in DNA: TGTGCCACCAGCAGAGGACAGGGGGGGATTCGAGCTTTCTTT. It yields the protein CATSRGQGGIRAFF.

The genes are TRBV7-2 and TRBJ2-1; 10 bases map to TRBD2. CDR3 size: 17 residues. Germline V lookup: CDR1 SGHTA, CDR2 FQGNSA. After removal of 5 bases from V and 0 bases from J, the junction contained 7 bases not matched to a gene. The CDR3 loop is CASSPLAGSSSYNEQFF. CDR3 nucleotide sequence: TGTGCCAGCAGCCCACTAGCGGGGTCGAGCTCCTACAATGAGCAGTTCTTC.

The chain is built from TRBV5-6 and TRBJ2-3, with D tentatively TRBD2 (6 bases). The V end was cut by 3 bases, the J end by 6 bases, with 14 bases between. This CDR3 is 14 amino acids long. In germline, CDR1 is SGHDT, CDR2 YYEEEE. The CDR3 protein is CASSWASEPDTQYF. The CDR3 region has the DNA TGTGCCAGCAGCTGGGCTAGCGAGCCCGATACGCAGTATTTT.

This clone came up a few times. The CDR3 DNA is TGTGCCAGCAGCTTGGGAGGACTAGCGGGACCCTACGAGCAGTACTTC. As protein: CASSLGGLAGPYEQYF. The rearrangement joins TRBV7-8 to TRBJ2-7, with 12 bases lining up with TRBD2. The CDR3 has 16 residues. Germline CDR1 reads SGHVS; CDR2 reads FQNEAQ. Trimming at V came to 3 bases and at J to 2 bases, leaving 5 bases not matched to a gene.

The chain uses TRBV11-3 and TRBJ2-7, with 7 bases aligning to TRBD2. Trimming at V came to 3 bases and at J to 0 bases, leaving 5 bases not matched to a gene. The V gene's germline CDR1 is SGHNT and CDR2 YENEEA. The CDR3 loop spans 15 amino acids. In DNA, the CDR3 is TGTGCCAGCAGCTTCGGGGGGACTTTCTCCTACGAGCAGTACTTC. Translation: CASSFGGTFSYEQYF.

The chain links TRBV7-8 to TRBJ1-1; TRBD1 aligns across 10 bases. The CDR3 extends over 15 amino acids. The ends lost 4 bases at V and 1 base at J; junction bases unmatched: 3. CDR1 SGHVS and CDR2 FQNEAQ come from the germline V gene. Here the CDR3 reads CASSSRQGANTEAFF. CDR3 sequence (DNA): TGTGCCAGCAGCTCCCGACAGGGGGCGAACACTGAAGCTTTCTTT. The full variable domain, its missing parts supplied by reference TRBV7-8 and TRBJ1-1, is GAGVSQSPRYKVAKRGQDVALRCDPISGHVSLFWYQQALGQGPEFLTYFQNEAQLDKSGLPSDRFFAERPEGSVSTLKIQRTQQEDSAVYLCASSSRQGANTEAFFGQGTRLTVV.

The chain couples TRBV4-3 to TRBJ2-7; 7 bases agree with TRBD2. Germline V gives CDR1 LGHNA, CDR2 YSLEER. V gave up 3 bases and J gave up 2 bases; unmatched junction bases: 4. The CDR3 covers 14 residues. CDR3 region: CASSQDRGAYEQYF. CDR3 nucleotide sequence: TGCGCCAGCAGCCAGGATCGGGGGGCCTACGAGCAGTACTTC.

CDR3 nucleotides: TGTGCCAGCTCACGGGGACTAGCGGACTACAATGAGCAGTTCTTC. Translated, it gives CASSRGLADYNEQFF. The V call is TRBV18, the J call TRBJ2-1, with 11 bases matching TRBD2. CDR3 length: 15 residues. Germline V gene lookup returns CDR1 KGHSH and CDR2 LQKENI. The trim removed 4 bases at V and 3 bases at J, leaving 2 bases unmatched.

The J gene is TRBJ2-2, the V gene TRBV5-6; 8 nucleotides line up with TRBD2. Germline V gene sequence: CDR1 SGHDT, CDR2 YYEEEE. The CDR3 loop spans 18 amino acids. V shed 2 bases, J shed 0 bases, and the junction held 9 bases outside the gene matches. CDR3 sequence (DNA): TGTGCCAGCAGCTTCGGGGGGCCTAGCGGGTCGAACACCGGGGAGCTGTTTTTT. It encodes CASSFGGPSGSNTGELFF.

The chain uses TRBV28 and TRBJ1-5; D perhaps matches TRBD1 (5 bases). Trimming took off 8 bases at V and 2 bases at J, with 7 bases between the two ends. The CDR3 has 12 amino acids. The germline CDR1 and CDR2 sequences are MDHEN and SYDVKM. In DNA, the CDR3 is TGTGCCAGCTTAGGGGGCAATCAGCCCCAGCATTTT. Its protein product is CASLGGNQPQHF.

The gene calls are TRBV24-1 and TRBJ1-1; 7 positions match TRBD1. V lost 6 bases to trimming and J lost 11 bases; unmatched junction nucleotides: 11. This CDR3 is built from 13 residues. The germline V gene encodes CDR1 KGHDR and CDR2 SFDVKD. CDR3 sequence: CATSRTGDLQAFF. DNA of the CDR3: TGTGCCACCAGTAGAACAGGGGACCTGCAGGCTTTCTTT.

This chain links TRBV7-8 with TRBJ2-2; D is unclear. Deletions cut 0 bases from V and 1 base from J, with 3 bases between. The CDR3 runs to 14 residues. The germline V gene encodes CDR1 SGHVS and CDR2 FQNEAQ. In DNA form, the CDR3 reads TGTGCCAGCAGCTTAGCCCTGAACACCGGGGAGCTGTTTTTT. It encodes CASSLALNTGELFF.

CDR3 sequence reads: CASSRTTGHGNQPQHF. The CDR3 coding sequence is TGTGCCAGCAGTCGAACGACAGGGCACGGCAATCAGCCCCAGCATTTT. The rearrangement joins TRBV28 to TRBJ1-5; 7 bases agree with TRBD1. The CDR3 contains 16 residues. The V and J ends lost 5 bases and 2 bases, in that order; junction bases with no gene match: 9. Germline lookup yields CDR1 MDHEN and CDR2 SYDVKM.